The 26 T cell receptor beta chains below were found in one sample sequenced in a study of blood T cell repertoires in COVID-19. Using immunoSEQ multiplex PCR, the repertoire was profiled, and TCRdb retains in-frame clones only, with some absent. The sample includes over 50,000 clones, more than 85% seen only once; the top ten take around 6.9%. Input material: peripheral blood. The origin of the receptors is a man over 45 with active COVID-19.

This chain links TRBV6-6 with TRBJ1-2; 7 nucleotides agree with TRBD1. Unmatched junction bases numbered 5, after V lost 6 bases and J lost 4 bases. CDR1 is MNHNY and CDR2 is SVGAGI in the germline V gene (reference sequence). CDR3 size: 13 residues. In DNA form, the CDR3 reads TGTGCCAGCAGGAACAGGGGTGGCTATGGCTACACCTTC. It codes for CASRNRGGYGYTF.

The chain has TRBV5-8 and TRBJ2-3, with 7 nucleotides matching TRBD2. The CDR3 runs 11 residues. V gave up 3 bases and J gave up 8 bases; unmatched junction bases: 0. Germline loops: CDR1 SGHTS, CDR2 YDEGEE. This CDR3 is CASSSGGTQYF. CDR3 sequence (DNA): TGTGCCAGCAGCTCGGGAGGTACGCAGTATTTT.

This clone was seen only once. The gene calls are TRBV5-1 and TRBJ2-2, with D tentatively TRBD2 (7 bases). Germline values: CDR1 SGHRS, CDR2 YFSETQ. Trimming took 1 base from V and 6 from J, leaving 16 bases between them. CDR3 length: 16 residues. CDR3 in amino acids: CASSLLRGAGAGELFF. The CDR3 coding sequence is TGCGCCAGCAGCTTGCTCAGGGGCGCGGGGGCCGGGGAGCTGTTTTTT. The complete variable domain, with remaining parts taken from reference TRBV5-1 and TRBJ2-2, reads KAGVTQTPRYLIKTRGQQVTLSCSPISGHRSVSWYQQTPGQGLQFLFEYFSETQRNKGNFPGRFSGRQFSNSRSEMNVSTLELGDSALYLCASSLLRGAGAGELFFGEGSRLTVL.

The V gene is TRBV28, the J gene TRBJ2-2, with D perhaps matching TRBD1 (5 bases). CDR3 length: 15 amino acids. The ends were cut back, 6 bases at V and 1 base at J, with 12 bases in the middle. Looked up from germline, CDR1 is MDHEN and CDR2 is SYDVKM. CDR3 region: CASRALTGNTGELFF. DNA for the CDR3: TGTGCCAGCAGGGCCCTAACAGGGAACACCGGGGAGCTGTTTTTT.

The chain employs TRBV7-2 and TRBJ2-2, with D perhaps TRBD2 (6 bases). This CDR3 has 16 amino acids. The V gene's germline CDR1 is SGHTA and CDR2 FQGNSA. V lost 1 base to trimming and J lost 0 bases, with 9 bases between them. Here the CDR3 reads CASSLVGGANTGELFF. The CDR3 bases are TGTGCCAGCAGCTTAGTTGGCGGGGCGAACACCGGGGAGCTGTTTTTT.

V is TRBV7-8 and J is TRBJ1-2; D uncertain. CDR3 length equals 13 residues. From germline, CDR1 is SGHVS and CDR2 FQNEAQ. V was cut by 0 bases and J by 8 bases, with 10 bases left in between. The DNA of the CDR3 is TGTGCCAGCAGCTTAGCTGTGCTCCGGGGCTACACCTTC. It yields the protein CASSLAVLRGYTF.

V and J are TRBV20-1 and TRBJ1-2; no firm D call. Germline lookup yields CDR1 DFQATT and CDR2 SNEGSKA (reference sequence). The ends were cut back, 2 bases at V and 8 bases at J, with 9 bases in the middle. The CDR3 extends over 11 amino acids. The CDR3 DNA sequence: TGCAGTGCTAGAAGCGGCGGAGGCTACACCTTC. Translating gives CSARSGGGYTF.

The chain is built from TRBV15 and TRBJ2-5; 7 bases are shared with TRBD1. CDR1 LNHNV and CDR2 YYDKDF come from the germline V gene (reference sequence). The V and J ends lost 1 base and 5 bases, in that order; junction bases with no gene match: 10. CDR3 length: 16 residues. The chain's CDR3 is CATSRGAGDSSETQYF. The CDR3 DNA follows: TGTGCCACCAGCAGAGGGGCTGGGGACAGTTCGGAGACCCAGTACTTC.

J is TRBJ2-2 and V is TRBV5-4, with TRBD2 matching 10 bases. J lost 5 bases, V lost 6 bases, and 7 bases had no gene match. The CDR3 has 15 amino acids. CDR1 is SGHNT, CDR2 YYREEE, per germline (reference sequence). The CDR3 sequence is CASTSQGLATGELFF. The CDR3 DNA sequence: TGTGCCAGCACCTCACAGGGACTAGCGACCGGGGAGCTGTTTTTT.

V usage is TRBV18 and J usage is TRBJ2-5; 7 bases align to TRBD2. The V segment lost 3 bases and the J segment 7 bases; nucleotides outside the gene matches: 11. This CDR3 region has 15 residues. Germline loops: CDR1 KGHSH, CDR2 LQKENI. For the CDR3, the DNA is TGTGCCAGCTCACCGGGGAGGGGAGCACCGACGACCCAGTACTTC. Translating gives CASSPGRGAPTTQYF.

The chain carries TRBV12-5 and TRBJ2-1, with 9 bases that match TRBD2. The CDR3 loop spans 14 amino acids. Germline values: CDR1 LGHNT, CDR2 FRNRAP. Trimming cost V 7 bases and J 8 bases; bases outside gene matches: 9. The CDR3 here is CASAYTSGWDEQFF. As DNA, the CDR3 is TGTGCTAGTGCCTACACTAGCGGGTGGGATGAGCAGTTCTTC. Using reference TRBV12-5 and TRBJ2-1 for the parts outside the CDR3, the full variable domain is DARVTQTPRHKVTEMGQEVTMRCQPILGHNTVFWYRQTMMQGLELLAYFRNRAPLDDSGMPKDRFSAEMPDATLATLKIQPSEPRDSAVYFCASAYTSGWDEQFFGPGTRLTVL.

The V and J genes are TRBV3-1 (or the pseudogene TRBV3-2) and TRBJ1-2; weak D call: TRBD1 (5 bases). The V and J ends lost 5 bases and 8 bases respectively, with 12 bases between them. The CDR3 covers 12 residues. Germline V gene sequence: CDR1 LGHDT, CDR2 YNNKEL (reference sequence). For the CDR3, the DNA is TGTGCCAGCAGCTCTCAAGGGGAAGGCTACACCTTC. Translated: CASSSQGEGYTF.

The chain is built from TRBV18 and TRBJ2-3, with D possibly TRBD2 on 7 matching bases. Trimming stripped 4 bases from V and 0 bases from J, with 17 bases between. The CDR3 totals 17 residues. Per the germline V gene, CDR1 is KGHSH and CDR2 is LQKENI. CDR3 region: CASSLGGGAISTDTQYF. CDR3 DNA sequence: TGTGCCAGCTCACTCGGAGGGGGGGCCATTAGCACAGATACGCAGTATTTT. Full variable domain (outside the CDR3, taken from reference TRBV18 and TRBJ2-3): NAGVMQNPRHLVRRRGQEARLRCSPMKGHSHVYWYRQLPEEGLKFMVYLQKENIIDESGMPKERFSAEFPKEGPSILRIQQVVRGDSAAYFCASSLGGGAISTDTQYFGPGTRLTVL.

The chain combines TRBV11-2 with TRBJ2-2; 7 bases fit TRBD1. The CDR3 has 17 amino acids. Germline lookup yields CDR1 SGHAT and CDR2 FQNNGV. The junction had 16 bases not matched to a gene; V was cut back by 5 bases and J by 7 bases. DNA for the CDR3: TGTGCCAGCAGCCAAGGGGGCAGGAGATCCGGCAACGGGGAGCTGTTTTTT. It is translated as CASSQGGRRSGNGELFF. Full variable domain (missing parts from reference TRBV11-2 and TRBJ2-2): EAGVAQSPRYKIIEKRQSVAFWCNPISGHATLYWYQQILGQGPKLLIQFQNNGVVDDSQLPKDRFSAERLKGVDSTLKIQPAKLEDSAVYLCASSQGGRRSGNGELFFGEGSRLTVL.

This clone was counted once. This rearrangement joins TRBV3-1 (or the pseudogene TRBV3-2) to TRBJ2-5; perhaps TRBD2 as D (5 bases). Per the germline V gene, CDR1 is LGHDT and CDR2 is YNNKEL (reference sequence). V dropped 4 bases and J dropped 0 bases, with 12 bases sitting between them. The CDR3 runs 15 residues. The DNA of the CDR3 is TGTGCCAGCAGCCTAGCGAGAGGGTACCAAGAGACCCAGTACTTC. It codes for CASSLARGYQETQYF.

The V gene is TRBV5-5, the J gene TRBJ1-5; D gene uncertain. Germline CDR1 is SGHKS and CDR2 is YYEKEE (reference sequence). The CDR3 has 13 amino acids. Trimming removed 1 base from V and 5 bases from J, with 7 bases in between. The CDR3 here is CASSLPLDQPQHF. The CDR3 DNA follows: TGTGCCAGCAGCTTGCCCCTCGATCAGCCCCAGCATTTT.

CDR3 DNA: TGCGCCAGCAGCCCGCTAGCGGGAGCCACAGATACGCAGTATTTT. Protein sequence: CASSPLAGATDTQYF. The J gene is TRBJ2-3, the V gene TRBV5-1; 10 nucleotides agree with TRBD2. V dropped 4 bases and J dropped 2; count of bases not matched to a gene: 4. This CDR3 region has 15 residues. Germline V gives CDR1 SGHRS, CDR2 YFSETQ.

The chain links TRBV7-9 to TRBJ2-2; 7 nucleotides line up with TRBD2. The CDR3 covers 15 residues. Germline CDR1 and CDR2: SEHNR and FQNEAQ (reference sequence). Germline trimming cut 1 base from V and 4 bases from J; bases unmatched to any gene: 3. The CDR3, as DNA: TGTGCCAGCAGCTTAGTCGGGAGGAGCACCGGGGAGCTGTTTTTT. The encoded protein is CASSLVGRSTGELFF.

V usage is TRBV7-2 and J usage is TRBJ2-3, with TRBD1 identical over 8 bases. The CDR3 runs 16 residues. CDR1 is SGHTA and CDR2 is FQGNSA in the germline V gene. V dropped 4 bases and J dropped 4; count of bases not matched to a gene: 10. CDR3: CASSYGQGGLADTQYF. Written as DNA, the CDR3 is TGTGCCAGCAGCTACGGACAGGGTGGGTTGGCAGATACGCAGTATTTT.

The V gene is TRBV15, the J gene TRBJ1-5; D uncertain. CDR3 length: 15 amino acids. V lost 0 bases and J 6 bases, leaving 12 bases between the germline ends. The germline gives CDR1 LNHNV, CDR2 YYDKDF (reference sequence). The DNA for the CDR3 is TGTGCCACCAGCAGAGAGTACAGAAGTTTTCAGCCCCAGCATTTT. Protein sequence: CATSREYRSFQPQHF.

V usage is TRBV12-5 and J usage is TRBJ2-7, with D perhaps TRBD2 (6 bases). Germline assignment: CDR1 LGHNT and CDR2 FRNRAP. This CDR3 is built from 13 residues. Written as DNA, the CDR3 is TGTGCCCACGAAGAGGGAGGAGGGTACGAGCAGTACTTC. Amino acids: CAHEEGGGYEQYF.

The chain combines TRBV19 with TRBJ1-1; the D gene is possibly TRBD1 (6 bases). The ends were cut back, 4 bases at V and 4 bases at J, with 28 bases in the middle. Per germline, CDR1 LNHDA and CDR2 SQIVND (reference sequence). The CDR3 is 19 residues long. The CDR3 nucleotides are TGTGCCAGTAGTAAGATATCCATATCACAGGGAGGGTGGAGCACTGAAGCTTTCTTT. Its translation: CASSKISISQGGWSTEAFF.

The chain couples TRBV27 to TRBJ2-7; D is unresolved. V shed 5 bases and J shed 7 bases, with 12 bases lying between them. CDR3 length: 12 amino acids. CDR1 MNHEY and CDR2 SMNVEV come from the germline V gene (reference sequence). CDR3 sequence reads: CASSPPLGEQYF. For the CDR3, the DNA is TGTGCCAGCAGTCCCCCCCTCGGTGAGCAGTACTTC.

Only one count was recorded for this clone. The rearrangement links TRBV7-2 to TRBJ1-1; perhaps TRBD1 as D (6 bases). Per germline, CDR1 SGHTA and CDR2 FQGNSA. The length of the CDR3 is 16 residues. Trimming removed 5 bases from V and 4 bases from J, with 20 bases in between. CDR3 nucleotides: TGTGCCAGCAGCGAGCAACAACAGGGCATGGGCACTGAAGCTTTCTTT. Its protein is CASSEQQQGMGTEAFF.

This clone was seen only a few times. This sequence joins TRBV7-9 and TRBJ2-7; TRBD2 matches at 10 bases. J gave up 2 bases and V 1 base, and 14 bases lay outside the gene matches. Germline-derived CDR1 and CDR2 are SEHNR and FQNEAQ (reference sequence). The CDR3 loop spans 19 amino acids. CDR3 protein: CASSLGGGGLAGGTYEQYF. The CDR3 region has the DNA TGTGCCAGCAGCTTAGGGGGAGGAGGATTAGCGGGAGGCACCTACGAGCAGTACTTC.

CDR3 loop: CASSLRDRGFGGELFF. CDR3 nucleotides: TGTGCCAGCAGCCTCAGGGACAGGGGATTTGGCGGGGAGCTGTTTTTT. The rearrangement uses TRBV5-6 and TRBJ2-2; 10 nucleotides line up with TRBD1. With 4 bases clipped from V and 7 bases from J, the junction kept 10 bases outside the gene matches. Germline CDR1 SGHDT, CDR2 YYEEEE. CDR3 length equals 16 residues.